This entry is about one T cell receptor beta chain. V shed 3 bases and J shed 1 base, with 11 bases lying between them. The CDR3 has 16 amino acids. The germline V gene encodes CDR1 SGHTS and CDR2 YDEGEE. The data originate from a study of blood T cell repertoires in COVID-19. Across the whole study: T cells, B-cell-depleted T cells, or PBMCs supplied cDNA or gDNA.

Original handling: Reference gene primer amplification yielded estimated nucleated cell counts. Sequencing was performed with immunoSEQ multiplex PCR; in TCRdb, only in-frame clones are kept and a portion is missing. V and J calls plus clone size are reproduced from that table; the DNA served to infer D and trimming. The table has 150,000 to 200,000 clones, 65% to 85% seen once. Contact with a PCR-confirmed or clinician-diagnosed COVID-19 case occurred within 2 weeks of entry. This TCR came from a woman aged 25-40 years who had been exposed to COVID-19. V and J are TRBV5-8 and TRBJ1-6; D unresolved. What was sequenced was PBMCs or T cells enriched from blood (not recorded which). CDR3 amino acids: CASSSTTASYNSPLHF. The CDR3 DNA reads TGTGCCAGCAGCTCAACGACTGCTTCCTATAATTCACCCCTCCACTTT.